The rows below give T cell receptor beta chains drawn from one sample of a study of cytomegalovirus exposure and HLA in healthy donors. Clones were read by immunoSEQ multiplex PCR, and TCRdb kept only the in-frame ones, dropping some. The data hold around 130,000 clones, with about 69% observed a single time. Sequenced material: PBMCs. These receptors were taken from a man aged 25-45 years in good health and CMV-seronegative. Each CDR3 is given with its conserved first and last residue. The order of the fields is CDR3 length, J gene, V gene, CDR3 protein.

>16|TRBJ1-4|TRBV4-2
CASSQTVRGQDEKLFF
>13|TRBJ2-7|TRBV28
CASSLTGTGEQYF
>15|TRBJ1-3|TRBV10-3
CAISERGTTLNTIYF
>15|TRBJ2-7|TRBV7-2
CASSQDRGSPDEQYF
>15|TRBJ2-3|TRBV27
CASSLFRGSTDTQYF
>14|TRBJ1-3|TRBV28
CASSSEGSGNTIYF
>15|TRBJ1-5|TRBV30
CAWSAGDYSNQPQHF
>13|TRBJ1-5|TRBV7-9
CASSPRRDQPQHF
>15|TRBJ1-4|TRBV7-2
CASSLTGTGNEKLFF
>16|TRBJ1-1|TRBV7-8
CASSSHGAGGNTEAFF
>15|TRBJ1-5|TRBV28
CASNTGTGGRQPQHF
>15|TRBJ2-1|TRBV7-9
CASSPVAGAYNEQFF
>14|TRBJ1-1|TRBV7-2
CASSLEQMNTEAFF
>14|TRBJ1-1|TRBV30
CAWSAGTPNTEAFF
>13|TRBJ2-7|TRBV11-1
CASSITGVYEQYF
>15|TRBJ1-5|TRBV28
CASSPPTGLGQPQHF
>18|TRBJ2-6|TRBV7-9
CASSQRGTQLSGANVLTF
>13|TRBJ2-5|TRBV7-8
CASRLDSRETQYF
>15|TRBJ2-5|TRBV5-1
CASRLGGLAEETQYF
>13|TRBJ1-1|TRBV6-6
CASSGQLNTEAFF
>12|TRBJ2-2|TRBV7-3
CASAADTGELFF
>14|TRBJ2-2|TRBV2
CASSIIRRTGELFF
>14|TRBJ2-7|TRBV19
CASSISGETAMKYF
>15|TRBJ2-7|TRBV28
CASSFQGLSSYEQYF
>16|TRBJ2-6|TRBV6-5
CASSWQGGSGANVLTF
>15|TRBJ1-1|TRBV4-2
CASSQSYGVNTEAFF
>16|TRBJ2-1|TRBV6-5
CASSYSLAGVYNEQFF
>13|TRBJ2-5|TRBV30
CACRLAGGETQYF
>12|TRBJ1-6|TRBV27
CASSLRDSPLHF
>13|TRBJ1-1|TRBV19
CASSIQGNTEAFF
>13|TRBJ2-3|TRBV30
CAVAGGFTDTQCF
>15|TRBJ2-1|TRBV6-5
CASTLTSGGYNEQFF
>14|TRBJ1-4|TRBV19
CASSIGASNEKLFF
>15|TRBJ2-7|TRBV28
CASSFGTGRTYEQYF